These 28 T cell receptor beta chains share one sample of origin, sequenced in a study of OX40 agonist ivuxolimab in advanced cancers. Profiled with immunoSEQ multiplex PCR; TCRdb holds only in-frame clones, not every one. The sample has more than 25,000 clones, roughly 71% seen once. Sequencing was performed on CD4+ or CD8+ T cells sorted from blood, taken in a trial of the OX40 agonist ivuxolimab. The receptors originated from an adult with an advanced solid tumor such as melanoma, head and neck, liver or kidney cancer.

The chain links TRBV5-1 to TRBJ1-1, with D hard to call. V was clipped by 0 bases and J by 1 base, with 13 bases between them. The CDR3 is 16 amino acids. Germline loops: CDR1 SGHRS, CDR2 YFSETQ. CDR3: CASSLAGRPGNTEAFF. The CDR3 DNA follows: TGCGCCAGCAGCTTGGCCGGCAGACCGGGGAACACTGAAGCTTTCTTT. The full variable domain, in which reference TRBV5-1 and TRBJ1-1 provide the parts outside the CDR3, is KAGVTQTPRYLIKTRGQQVTLSCSPISGHRSVSWYQQTPGQGLQFLFEYFSETQRNKGNFPGRFSGRQFSNSRSEMNVSTLELGDSALYLCASSLAGRPGNTEAFFGQGTRLTVV.

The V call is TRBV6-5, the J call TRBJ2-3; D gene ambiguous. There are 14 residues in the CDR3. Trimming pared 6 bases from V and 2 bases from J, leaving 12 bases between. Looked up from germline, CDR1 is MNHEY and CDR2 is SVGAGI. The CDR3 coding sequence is TGTGCCAGCAGCTCTCTCGGACCCACAGATACGCAGTATTTT. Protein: CASSSLGPTDTQYF.

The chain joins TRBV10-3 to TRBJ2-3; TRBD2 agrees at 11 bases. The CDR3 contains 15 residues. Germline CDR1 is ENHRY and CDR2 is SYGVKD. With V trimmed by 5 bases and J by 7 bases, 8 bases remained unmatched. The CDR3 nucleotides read TGTGCCATCAGTTCCCTGACTAGCGGGGAATATACGCAGTATTTT. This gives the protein CAISSLTSGEYTQYF.

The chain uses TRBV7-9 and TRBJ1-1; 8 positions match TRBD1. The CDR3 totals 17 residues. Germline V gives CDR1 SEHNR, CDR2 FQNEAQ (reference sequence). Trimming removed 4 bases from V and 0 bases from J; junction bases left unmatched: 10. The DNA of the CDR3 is TGTGCCAGCAGCTCGCTCGGACAGGGCCCCATGAACACTGAAGCTTTCTTT. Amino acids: CASSSLGQGPMNTEAFF.

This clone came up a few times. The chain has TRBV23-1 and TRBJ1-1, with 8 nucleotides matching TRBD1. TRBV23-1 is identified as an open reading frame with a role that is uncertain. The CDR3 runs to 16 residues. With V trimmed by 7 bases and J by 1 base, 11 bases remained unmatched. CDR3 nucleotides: TGCGCCAGCAAGTTACACAGGACAGGGAGGAACACTGAAGCTTTCTTT. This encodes CASKLHRTGRNTEAFF.

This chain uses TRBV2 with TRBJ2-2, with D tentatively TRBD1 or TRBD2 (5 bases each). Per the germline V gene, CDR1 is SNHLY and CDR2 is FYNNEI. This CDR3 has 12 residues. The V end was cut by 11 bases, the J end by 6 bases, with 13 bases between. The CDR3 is CAAELGPGELFF. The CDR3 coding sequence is TGTGCCGCAGAACTGGGACCCGGGGAGCTGTTTTTT. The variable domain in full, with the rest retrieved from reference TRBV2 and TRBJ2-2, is EPEVTQTPSHQVTQMGQEVILRCVPISNHLYFYWYRQILGQKVEFLVSFYNNEISEKSEIFDDQFSVERPDGSNFTLKIRSTKLEDSAMYFCAAELGPGELFFGEGSRLTVL.

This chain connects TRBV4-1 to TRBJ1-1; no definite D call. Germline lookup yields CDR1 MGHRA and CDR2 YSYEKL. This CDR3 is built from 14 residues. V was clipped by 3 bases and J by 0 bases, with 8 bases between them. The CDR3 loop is CASSHGPLNTEAFF. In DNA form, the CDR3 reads TGCGCCAGCAGCCATGGACCCCTGAACACTGAAGCTTTCTTT.

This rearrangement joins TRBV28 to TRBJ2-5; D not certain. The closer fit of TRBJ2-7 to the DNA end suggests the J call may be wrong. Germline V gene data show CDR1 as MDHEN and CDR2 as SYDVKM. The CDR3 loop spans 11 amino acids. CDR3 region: CASSFSYEQYF. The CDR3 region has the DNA TGTGCCAGCAGTTTTAGCTACGAGCAGTACTTC.

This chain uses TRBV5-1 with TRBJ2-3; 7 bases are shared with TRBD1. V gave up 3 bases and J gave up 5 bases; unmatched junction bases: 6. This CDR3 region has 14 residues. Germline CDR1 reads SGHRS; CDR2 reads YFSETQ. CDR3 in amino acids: CASSSNRGVDTQYF. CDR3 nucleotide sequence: TGCGCCAGCAGCTCAAACAGGGGCGTAGATACGCAGTATTTT.

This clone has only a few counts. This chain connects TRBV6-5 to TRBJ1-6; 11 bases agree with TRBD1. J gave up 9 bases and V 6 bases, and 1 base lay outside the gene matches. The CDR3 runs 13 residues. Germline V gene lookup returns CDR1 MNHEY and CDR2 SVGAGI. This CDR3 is CASSGQGASPLHF. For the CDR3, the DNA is TGTGCCAGCAGCGGACAGGGGGCTTCACCCCTCCACTTT.

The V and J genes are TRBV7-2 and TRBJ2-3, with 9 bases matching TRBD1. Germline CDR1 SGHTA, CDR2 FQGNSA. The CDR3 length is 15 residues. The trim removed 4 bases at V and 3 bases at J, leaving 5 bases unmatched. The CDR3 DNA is TGTGCCAGCAGCTACCCGGGACAGGGAACAGATACGCAGTATTTT. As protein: CASSYPGQGTDTQYF.

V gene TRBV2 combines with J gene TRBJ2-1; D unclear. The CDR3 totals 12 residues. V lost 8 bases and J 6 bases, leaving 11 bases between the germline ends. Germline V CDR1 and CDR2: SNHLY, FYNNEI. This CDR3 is CASGFLTNEQFF. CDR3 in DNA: TGTGCCAGCGGGTTTTTAACCAATGAGCAGTTCTTC.

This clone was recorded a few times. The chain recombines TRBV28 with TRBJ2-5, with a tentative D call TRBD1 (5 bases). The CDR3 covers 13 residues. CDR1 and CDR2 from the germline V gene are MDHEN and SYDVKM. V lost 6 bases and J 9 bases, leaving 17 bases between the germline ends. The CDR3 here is CASSPPDLRAQYF. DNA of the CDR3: TGTGCCAGCAGCCCTCCTGACCTCAGGGCCCAGTACTTC.

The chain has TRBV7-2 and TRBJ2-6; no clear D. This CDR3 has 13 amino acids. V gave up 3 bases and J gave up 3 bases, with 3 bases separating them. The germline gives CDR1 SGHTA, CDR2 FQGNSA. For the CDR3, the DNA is TGTGCCAGCAGCTTTTTTGGGGCCAACGTCCTGACTTTC. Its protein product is CASSFFGANVLTF.

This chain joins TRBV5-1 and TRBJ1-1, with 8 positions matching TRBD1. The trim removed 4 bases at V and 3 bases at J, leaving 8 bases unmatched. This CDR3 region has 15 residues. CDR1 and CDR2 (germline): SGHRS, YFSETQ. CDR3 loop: CASSPDRAYYTEAFF. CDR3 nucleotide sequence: TGCGCCAGCAGCCCGGACAGGGCCTATTACACTGAAGCTTTCTTT.

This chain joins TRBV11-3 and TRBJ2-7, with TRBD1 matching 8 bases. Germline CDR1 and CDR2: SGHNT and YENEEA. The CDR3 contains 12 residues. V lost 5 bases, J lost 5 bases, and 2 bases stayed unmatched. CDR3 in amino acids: CASSQGADEQYF. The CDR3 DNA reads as TGTGCCAGCAGCCAGGGGGCCGACGAGCAGTACTTC.

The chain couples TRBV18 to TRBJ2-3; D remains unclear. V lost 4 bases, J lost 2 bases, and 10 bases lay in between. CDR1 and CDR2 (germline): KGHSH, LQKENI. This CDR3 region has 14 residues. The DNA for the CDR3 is TGTGCCAGCTCACGTGCGGCAGCCACAGATACGCAGTATTTT. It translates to CASSRAAATDTQYF.

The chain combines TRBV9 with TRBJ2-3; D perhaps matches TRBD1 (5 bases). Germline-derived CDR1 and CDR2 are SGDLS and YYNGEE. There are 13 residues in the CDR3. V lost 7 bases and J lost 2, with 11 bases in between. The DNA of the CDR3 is TGTGCCAGCGAAGGGGTCAACACAGATACGCAGTATTTT. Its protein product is CASEGVNTDTQYF.

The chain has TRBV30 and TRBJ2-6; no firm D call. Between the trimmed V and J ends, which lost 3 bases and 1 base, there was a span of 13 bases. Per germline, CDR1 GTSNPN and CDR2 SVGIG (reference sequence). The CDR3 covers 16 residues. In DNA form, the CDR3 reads TGTGCCTGGAGGGGCCCGGGCTTATCTGGGGCCAACGTCCTGACTTTC. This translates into CAWRGPGLSGANVLTF.

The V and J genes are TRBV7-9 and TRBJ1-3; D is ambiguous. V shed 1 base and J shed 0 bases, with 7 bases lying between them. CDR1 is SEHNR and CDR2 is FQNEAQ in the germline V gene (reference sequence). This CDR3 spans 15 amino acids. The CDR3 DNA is TGTGCCAGCAGCTTAGATAGGGTCTCTGGAAACACCATATATTTT. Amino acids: CASSLDRVSGNTIYF.

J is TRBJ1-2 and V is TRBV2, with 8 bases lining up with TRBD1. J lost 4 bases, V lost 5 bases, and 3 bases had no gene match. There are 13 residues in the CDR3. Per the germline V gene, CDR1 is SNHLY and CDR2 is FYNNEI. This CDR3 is CASSTDRGYGYTF. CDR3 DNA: TGTGCCAGCAGTACCGACAGGGGCTATGGCTACACCTTC.

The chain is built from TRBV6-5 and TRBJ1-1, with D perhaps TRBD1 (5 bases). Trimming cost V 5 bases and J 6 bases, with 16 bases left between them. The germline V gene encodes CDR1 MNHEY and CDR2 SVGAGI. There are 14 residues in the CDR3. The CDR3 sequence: CASSTGRPSPEAFF. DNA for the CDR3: TGTGCCAGCAGTACGGGACGGCCATCCCCTGAAGCTTTCTTT.

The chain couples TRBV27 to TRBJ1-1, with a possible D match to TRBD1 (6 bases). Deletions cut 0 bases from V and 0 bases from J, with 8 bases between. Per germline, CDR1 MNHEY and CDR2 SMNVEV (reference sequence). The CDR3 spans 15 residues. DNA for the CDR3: TGTGCCAGCAGTTTATCAGGGGGGATGAACACTGAAGCTTTCTTT. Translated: CASSLSGGMNTEAFF.

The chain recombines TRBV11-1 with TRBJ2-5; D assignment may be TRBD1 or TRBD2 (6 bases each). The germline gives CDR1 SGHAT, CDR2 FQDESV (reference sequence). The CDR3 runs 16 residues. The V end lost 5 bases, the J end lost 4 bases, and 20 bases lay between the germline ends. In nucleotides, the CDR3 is TGTGCCAGCAGCCCTCCTGGGGGCCGGAGGGGAGAGACCCAGTACTTC. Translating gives CASSPPGGRRGETQYF.

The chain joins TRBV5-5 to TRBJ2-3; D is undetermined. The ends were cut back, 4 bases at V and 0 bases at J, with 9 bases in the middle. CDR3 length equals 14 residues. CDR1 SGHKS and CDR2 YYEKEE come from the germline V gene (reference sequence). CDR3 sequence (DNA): TGTGCCAGCAGCCCCCGTTCTAGCACAGATACGCAGTATTTT. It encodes CASSPRSSTDTQYF.

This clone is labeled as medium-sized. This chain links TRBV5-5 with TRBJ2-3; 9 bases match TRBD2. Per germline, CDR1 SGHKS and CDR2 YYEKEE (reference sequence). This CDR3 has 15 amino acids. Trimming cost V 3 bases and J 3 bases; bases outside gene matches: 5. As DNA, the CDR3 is TGTGCCAGCAGCTATGAGGGACTAGCAACAGATACGCAGTATTTT. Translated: CASSYEGLATDTQYF. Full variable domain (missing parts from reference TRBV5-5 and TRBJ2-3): DAGVTQSPTHLIKTRGQQVTLRCSPISGHKSVSWYQQVLGQGPQFIFQYYEKEERGRGNFPDRFSARQFPNYSSELNVNALLLGDSALYLCASSYEGLATDTQYFGPGTRLTVL.

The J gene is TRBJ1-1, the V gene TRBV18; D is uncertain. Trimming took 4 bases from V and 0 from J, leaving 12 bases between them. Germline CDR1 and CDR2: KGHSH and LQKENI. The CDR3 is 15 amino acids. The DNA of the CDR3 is TGTGCCAGCTCACAAGAGCGAATTATGAACACTGAAGCTTTCTTT. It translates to CASSQERIMNTEAFF.

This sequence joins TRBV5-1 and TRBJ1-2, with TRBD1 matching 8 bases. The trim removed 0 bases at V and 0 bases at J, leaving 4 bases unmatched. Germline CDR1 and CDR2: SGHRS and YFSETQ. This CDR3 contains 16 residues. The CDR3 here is CASSLATGGTNYGYTF. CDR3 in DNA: TGCGCCAGCAGCTTGGCCACAGGGGGTACTAACTATGGCTACACCTTC. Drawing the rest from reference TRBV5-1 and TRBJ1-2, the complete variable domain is KAGVTQTPRYLIKTRGQQVTLSCSPISGHRSVSWYQQTPGQGLQFLFEYFSETQRNKGNFPGRFSGRQFSNSRSEMNVSTLELGDSALYLCASSLATGGTNYGYTFGSGTRLTVV.